The present TCR beta chain was sequenced within a study of T-cell memory formation after mild COVID-19 (dated by TCRdb to the early 2020s). About the study as a whole: TCR sequence clusters from the two donors were found to be largely donor specific. Two young, previously healthy adult volunteers made up the cohort, one male and one female. In a couple of donors, T-cell clones that expanded and contracted after mild COVID-19 were tracked by sequencing TCRalpha and TCRbeta repertoires over time. Findings and caveats that apply to the study as a whole: SARS-CoV-2 specificity was not confirmed for the second-wave clones peaking on day 37. Clones contracting from day 15 to 85 had balanced CD4/CD8 phenotypes, while a second wave expanding from day 15 to 37 was biased towards CD4+. Contracting CD4+ clones appeared mostly in the CM and EM memory subsets, whereas CD8+ clones were enriched in EMRA. The study included only two mild cases, and larger cohorts that include severe cases with pre-infection samples were judged to be necessary. Some responding clones were found in pre-infection memory, which suggests that pre-existing cross-reactive memory T cells took part in the SARS-CoV-2 response.

Ficoll-Paque density gradient centrifugation was the method used to isolate PBMCs. Sequencing took place on an Illumina NovaSeq 6000. Using 5'RACE with constant-segment primers, TCRalpha and TCRbeta cDNA libraries were constructed, with sample barcodes and unique molecular identifiers added in the process. Trizol reagent was used to extract RNA from every sample. Libraries were amplified in two PCR steps, with a second sample barcode and Illumina TruSeq adapters added in the second step. Sequencing of libraries was performed on an Illumina NovaSeq with 2 x 150 bp paired-end reads. Concerning the study's data processing: Reads were demultiplexed and collapsed into UMI-guided consensus sequences with migec v1.2.7. Using mixcr v2.1.11, the UMI consensuses were aligned to TRA and TRB V and J templates and assembled into clonotypes. Expanded or contracted clonotypes were those called significant by both edgeR and NoisET, with noise models trained on biological replicates. For edgeR calls, the thresholds were a false discovery rate-adjusted p below 0.01 and a log2 fold-change of 1. PCA with hierarchical clustering of max-normalized trajectories of the 1000 most abundant clonotypes was used as exploratory dynamics analysis. The CD4 or CD8 phenotype of responding clones was assigned using the separately sequenced CD4+ and CD8+ repertoires. In TCRdb, the public reads were trimmed at Q25 with fastp and aligned with MiXCR, with productive beta chains retained. Each CDR3 protein gets just one entry, which takes the most common genes and DNA from the rows behind it. TCRdb assigned the V and J calls; the authors' analysis was not used. This sample is represented by hundreds of thousands of distinct CDR3 sequences; 20% to 25% of them were singletons. In total, the top ten clones hold roughly a fifth of the sample.

Remarks on this clonotype: There is no known antigen for this receptor. No base quality information exists; no much larger clone differs at one position.

This clonotype was obtained from a man aged 18 to 30 who had mild COVID-19 (a few samples of this study predate the infection). The sample titles of this study are shuffled in the database, so cell type and time point are left out; the donor was told from shared clones. Sequencing used PBMCs or a T cell subset sorted from them (not recorded which).

For the CDR3, the sequence is CASSFGQGVLAKNIQYF. Read as DNA, the sequence is TGTGCCAGCAGCTTCGGACAGGGCGTTCTAGCCAAAAACATTCAGTACTTC. Here the chain combines TRBV5-5 and TRBJ2-4; TRBD1 matches 8 bases in the middle. V lost 2 bases and J lost 0 bases, and the count of bases not matched to a germline gene is 7. CDR1 and CDR2, looked up from the germline V gene (reference sequence), are SGHKS and YYEKEE. Spanning cysteine to phenylalanine, the CDR3 consists of 17 amino acids. Kept here is only the CDR3 DNA, which spans 51 bases and is read in frame from base 1.